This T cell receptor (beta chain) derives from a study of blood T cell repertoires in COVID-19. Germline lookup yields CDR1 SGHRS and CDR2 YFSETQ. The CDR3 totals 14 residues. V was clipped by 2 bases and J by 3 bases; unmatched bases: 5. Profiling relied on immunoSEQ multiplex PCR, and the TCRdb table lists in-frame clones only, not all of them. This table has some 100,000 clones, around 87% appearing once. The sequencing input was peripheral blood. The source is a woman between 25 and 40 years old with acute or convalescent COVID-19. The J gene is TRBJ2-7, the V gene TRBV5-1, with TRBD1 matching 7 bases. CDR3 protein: CASSLDREFYEQYF. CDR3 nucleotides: TGCGCCAGCAGCTTAGACAGGGAATTCTACGAGCAGTACTTC.